This is a list of T cell receptor beta chains from one sample in a study of metastatic and nonmetastatic thyroid tumors. TCRdb re-called the PCR reads via MiXCR. The top ten clones hold around 31% of a sample with 15,000 to 20,000 clones, more than 10% of them seen once. The sequenced sample consisted of blood. Receptor source: a female donor with papillary thyroid cancer or a benign thyroid nodule (not recorded which). Some clones in this sample may be carry-over from other donors' samples. Each CDR3 is given with its conserved first and last residue. D genes are given only for firm matches. The size of a clone is reported for some rows only, either as once, few or many, or as a class for expanded clones.

J,D,size,V,DNA,CDR3
TRBJ2-3,.,many,TRBV9,TGTGCCAGCAGCGTAGCAGGGTTCGAAACAGATACGCAGTATTTT,CASSVAGFETDTQYF
TRBJ2-3,TRBD2,many,TRBV7-8,TGTGCCAGCAGCTTGAGCGGGAGGGGAAGAAGCACAGATACGCAGTATTTT,CASSLSGRGRSTDTQYF
TRBJ2-1,.,.,TRBV7-3,TGTGCCAGCGCCCGGGGTGGGGCTGGCGACAATGAGCAGTTCTTC,CASARGGAGDNEQFF
TRBJ2-3,.,many,TRBV3-1,TGTGCCAGCAGCCAACCAGCTGCAGATACGCAGTATTTT,CASSQPAADTQYF
TRBJ2-7,TRBD2,.,TRBV9,TGTTCCATCAGCGTAGCCGGGACTAGCGAGTACGAGCAGTACTTC,CSISVAGTSEYEQYF
TRBJ2-1,TRBD1,many,TRBV5-5,TGTGCCAGCAGCTCTACAGGGGGCGATTACAATGAGCAGTTCTTC,CASSSTGGDYNEQFF
TRBJ2-3,.,.,TRBV6-6,TGTGCCAGCAGTTTCTCGAGGGCAAGCACAGATACGCAGTATTTT,CASSFSRASTDTQYF
TRBJ2-3,TRBD2,many,TRBV11-2,TGTGCCAGCAGCTTAGGATTAGCGGGGGGATTTGTCACAGATACGCAGTATTTT,CASSLGLAGGFVTDTQYF
TRBJ2-7,TRBD2,many,TRBV3-1,TGTGCCAGCAGCCAAGACCGCGGGGGGACCCCCTACGAGCAGTACTTC,CASSQDRGGTPYEQYF
TRBJ1-4,.,few,TRBV7-2,TGTGCCAGCAGCCACAGGGACGGCCTAACTAATGAAAAACTGTTTTTT,CASSHRDGLTNEKLFF
TRBJ1-5,TRBD1,medium-sized,TRBV2,TGTGCCAGCAGTCCCACAGGGGACAGCAATCAGCCCCAGCATTTT,CASSPTGDSNQPQHF
TRBJ1-1,.,.,TRBV5-1,TGTGCCAGCATCTTGAACGGGGGTAACACTGAAGCTTTCTTT,CASILNGGNTEAFF
TRBJ1-1,.,many,TRBV5-1,TGCGCCAGCAGCTTGGTAGGGCTGAACACTGAAGCTTTCTTT,CASSLVGLNTEAFF
TRBJ2-1,TRBD1,.,TRBV24-1,TGTGCCACCAGTGATTTCCGGACAGGGGCCAACAATGAGCAGTTCTTC,CATSDFRTGANNEQFF
TRBJ2-7,.,.,TRBV18,TGTGCCAGCTCACCCGTCGCCGCTATCTGGAGTTACGAGCAGTACTTC,CASSPVAAIWSYEQYF
TRBJ2-7,.,many,TRBV2,TGTGCCAGCAGTGAGAGTTCAGATGCCTACGAGCAGTACTTC,CASSESSDAYEQYF
TRBJ1-1,.,.,TRBV12-3/TRBV12-4,TGTGCCAGCAGTTTAAATTTGGGACCGGCTTTCTTT,CASSLNLGPAFF
TRBJ1-5,.,many,TRBV4-3,TGCGCCAGCAGCCAAGGGTGGGGGGCCAATCAGCCCCAGCATTTT,CASSQGWGANQPQHF
TRBJ1-2,.,many,TRBV5-1,TGCGCCAGCAGCTTCTCAGGGCAAGGCTATGGCTACACCTTC,CASSFSGQGYGYTF
TRBJ2-3,TRBD2,few,TRBV6-1,TGTGCCAGCAGTGACGGGGGGGCCACAGATACGCAGTATTTT,CASSDGGATDTQYF
TRBJ2-2,.,.,TRBV6-1,TGTTCGACGGCCAGGGGCCCCACCGTGGATCTGTTTTTT,CSTARGPTVDLFF
TRBJ2-3,.,.,TRBV6-1,TGTGCCAGCAGTTGGGCTAGCGTAGGGAGCACAGATACGCAGTATTTT,CASSWASVGSTDTQYF
TRBJ2-1,TRBD1,few,TRBV5-4,TGTGCCAGCAGCTTCCGACAGGGATCCTACAATGAGCAGTTCTTC,CASSFRQGSYNEQFF
TRBJ2-7,.,medium-sized,TRBV24-1,TGTGCCACCAGTTTGTTCGGGGCGGGCTCCTACGAGCAGTACTTC,CATSLFGAGSYEQYF
TRBJ2-7,TRBD2,.,TRBV9,TGTGCCAGCAGCGTCGAAGCGGGAGACGCCCTAAGCGAGCAGTACTTC,CASSVEAGDALSEQYF
TRBJ1-5,TRBD1,many,TRBV28,TGTGCCAGCAGCTTGGGGAGGACAGGGCGGCCTCAGCCCCAGCATTTT,CASSLGRTGRPQPQHF
TRBJ1-4,.,many,TRBV6-1,TGTGCCACTATAGCAGGGCCTCTTAAGGAAAAACTGTTTTTT,CATIAGPLKEKLFF
TRBJ2-3,.,few,TRBV10-3,TGTGCCATCTGCAGGACTCCCGCGGAGGCGCAGTATTTT,CAICRTPAEAQYF
TRBJ1-4,.,many,TRBV30,TGTGCCTGGAGGATTGATAATACAGGAAAACTGTTTTTT,CAWRIDNTGKLFF
TRBJ2-6,TRBD1,.,TRBV28,TGTGCCAGCAGCCATCGGACAGGGGAGGTTGGGGCCAACGTCCTGACTTTC,CASSHRTGEVGANVLTF
TRBJ1-3,.,many,TRBV4-1,.,CASSPWGSGNTIHF
TRBJ1-1,.,many,TRBV27,TGTGCCAGCATTTCTCTGGGGGGTCGGGCTTTCTTT,CASISLGGRAFF
TRBJ1-2,.,medium-sized,TRBV10-3,TGTGCCATCAGGGGGGACGGGAACTATGGCTACACCTTC,CAIRGDGNYGYTF
TRBJ1-5,.,many,TRBV19,TGTGCCAGTAGTACCTCGGGGGCGGGCAATCAGCCCCAGCATTTT,CASSTSGAGNQPQHF
TRBJ1-6,.,many,TRBV3-1,TGTGCCAGCAGCCGAGGTATAGGGGAACATTCACCCCTCCACTTT,CASSRGIGEHSPLHF
TRBJ2-5,.,.,TRBV6-2/TRBV6-3,TGTGCCACCCCGACTGGAGCGAGGGAGACCCAGTACTTC,CATPTGARETQYF
TRBJ1-5,.,.,TRBV24-1,TGTGCTACCAGTCCCCGGGGAGGCAATCAGCCCCATCATTTT,CATSPRGGNQPHHF
TRBJ2-5,.,many,TRBV5-4,TGTGCCAGCAGCTCGGAGGGGACTGCAAGGGGAACCCAGTACTTC,CASSSEGTARGTQYF
TRBJ2-5,.,many,TRBV5-1,TGCGCCAGCAGCCGGCTAAGGCAAGAGACCCAGTACTTC,CASSRLRQETQYF
TRBJ2-2,TRBD2,.,TRBV6-1,TGTGCCAGCAGCTGGAGCGGGAGATTAGTCACCGGGGAGCTGTTTTTT,CASSWSGRLVTGELFF
TRBJ1-1,.,medium-sized,TRBV6-4,TGTGCCAGCAGTGATGAGAGGGGCACTGAAGCTTTCTTT,CASSDERGTEAFF
TRBJ1-2,TRBD1,many,TRBV29-1,TGCAGCGTCAACCGGGACAGGTACTATGGCTACACCTTC,CSVNRDRYYGYTF
TRBJ2-1,.,many,TRBV3-1,TGTGCCAGCAGCCAGGGACTTTTGGGGGCCAATGAGCAGTTCTTC,CASSQGLLGANEQFF
TRBJ2-5,.,many,TRBV18,TGTGCCAGCTCACCACCGGGGCGAAGGGAGACCCAGTACTTC,CASSPPGRRETQYF
TRBJ2-7,.,many,TRBV5-5,TGTGCCAGCAGCTTGGTTGCGGGGACCTACGAGCAGTACTTC,CASSLVAGTYEQYF
TRBJ1-6,TRBD1,many,TRBV4-1,TGCGCCAGCAGCCAAGATTCGGGACAGGAGAATTCACCCCTCCACTTT,CASSQDSGQENSPLHF
TRBJ1-4,.,.,TRBV3-1,TGTGCCATCAGCCAGGCACAGTTCTTTGGGGCTAATGAAAAACTGTTTTTT,CAISQAQFFGANEKLFF
TRBJ2-5,TRBD1,many,TRBV7-7,TGTGCCAGCAGCCCAGGGGGCAGACAAGAGACCCAGTACTTC,CASSPGGRQETQYF